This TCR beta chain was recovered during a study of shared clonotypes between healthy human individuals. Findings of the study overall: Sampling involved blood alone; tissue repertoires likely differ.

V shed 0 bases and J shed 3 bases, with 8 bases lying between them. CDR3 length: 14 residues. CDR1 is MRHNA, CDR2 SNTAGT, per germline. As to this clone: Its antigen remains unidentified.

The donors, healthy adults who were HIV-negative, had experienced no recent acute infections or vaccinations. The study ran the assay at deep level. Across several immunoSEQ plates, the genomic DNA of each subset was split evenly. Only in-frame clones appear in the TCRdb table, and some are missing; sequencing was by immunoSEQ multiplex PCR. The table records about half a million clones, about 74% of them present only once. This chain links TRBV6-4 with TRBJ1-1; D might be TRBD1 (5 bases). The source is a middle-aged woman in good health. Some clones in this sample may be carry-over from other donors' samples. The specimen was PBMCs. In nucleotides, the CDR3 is TGTGCCAGCAGTGACTCAGCGGGGGACACTGAAGCTTTCTTT. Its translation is CASSDSAGDTEAFF.